The 13 T cell receptor beta chains reported below all come from one sample, sequenced in a study of T-cell memory formation after mild COVID-19. A single record per CDR3 protein comes from TCRdb applying MiXCR to the 5' RACE reads. This sample yields around 55,000 distinct CDR3 sequences, of which over 7.5% are seen a single time; around 1.2% belongs to the top ten. Sequenced sample: PBMCs or a T cell subset sorted from them (not recorded which). Every receptor here comes from a man aged 18 to 35 who had mild COVID-19 (a few samples of this study predate the infection). Cell type and time point are not known.

The chain employs TRBV7-9 and TRBJ2-1; possibly TRBD2 for D (6 bases). The ends were cut back, 6 bases at V and 9 bases at J, with 9 bases in the middle. The CDR3 sequence is 11 residues long. CDR1 SEHNR and CDR2 FQNEAQ come from the germline V gene (reference sequence). CDR3 residues: CASRLGGEQFF. Here the CDR3 DNA reads TGTGCCAGCAGACTGGGGGGTGAGCAGTTCTTC.

The chain combines TRBV24-1 with TRBJ2-7; TRBD1 matches at 11 bases. The V and J ends lost 1 base and 3 bases, in that order; junction bases with no gene match: 10. The CDR3 spans 18 residues. Germline CDR1 is KGHDR and CDR2 is SFDVKD. DNA of the CDR3: TGTGCCACCAGTGATTTTGACCTTCGGGACAGGGGGTTCTACGAGCAGTACTTC. Its protein product is CATSDFDLRDRGFYEQYF.

This CDR3 reads CASGRGINTGELFF. DNA of the CDR3: TGTGCCAGCGGTAGGGGTATTAACACCGGGGAGCTGTTTTTT. The J gene is TRBJ2-2, the V gene TRBV12-3 or TRBV12-4, with a tentative D call TRBD1 (5 bases). The CDR3 loop spans 14 amino acids. V lost 8 bases and J 2 bases, leaving 12 bases between the germline ends.

This clonotype was observed a handful of times. The chain is built from TRBV12-3 or TRBV12-4 and TRBJ1-1; D call uncertain. V lost 3 bases and J lost 3, with 11 bases in between. CDR3 size: 14 residues. The CDR3 sequence is CASSFTDRDTEAFF. For the CDR3, the DNA is TGTGCCAGCAGTTTCACGGATCGGGACACTGAAGCTTTCTTT.

The chain combines TRBV4-3 with TRBJ1-6, with no clear D. Germline V CDR1 and CDR2: LGHNA, YSLEER. Trimming removed 0 bases from V and 8 bases from J, with 8 bases in between. This CDR3 spans 14 amino acids. The CDR3 sequence: CASSQEAKDSPLHF. DNA for the CDR3: TGCGCCAGCAGCCAAGAAGCTAAGGATTCACCCCTCCACTTT.

This clonotype was recorded a few times. The genes are TRBV18 and TRBJ2-3; perhaps TRBD2 as D (5 bases). In germline, CDR1 is KGHSH, CDR2 LQKENI. V shed 5 bases and J shed 5 bases, with 8 bases lying between them. The CDR3 has 12 residues. CDR3 loop: CASSVLVDTQYF. The DNA for the CDR3 is TGTGCCAGCTCAGTACTAGTAGATACGCAGTATTTT. Complete variable domain (other parts from reference TRBV18 and TRBJ2-3): NAGVMQNPRHLVRRRGQEARLRCSPMKGHSHVYWYRQLPEEGLKFMVYLQKENIIDESGMPKERFSAEFPKEGPSILRIQQVVRGDSAAYFCASSVLVDTQYFGPGTRLTVL.

This clonotype was found many times. The rearrangement links TRBV7-2 to TRBJ2-2; D is unresolved. The V end was cut by 6 bases, the J end by 4 bases, with 12 bases between. The CDR3 runs 14 residues. Per germline, CDR1 SGHTA and CDR2 FQGNSA. In DNA, the CDR3 is TGTGCCAGCAGTAGCAGAAGCGTCACCGGGGAGCTGTTTTTT. Translation: CASSSRSVTGELFF. The full variable domain, rest sourced from reference TRBV7-2 and TRBJ2-2, is GAGVSQSPSNKVTEKGKDVELRCDPISGHTALYWYRQSLGQGLEFLIYFQGNSAPDKSGLPSDRFSAERTGGSVSTLTIQRTQQEDSAVYLCASSSRSVTGELFFGEGSRLTVL.

This clonotype showed up just a few times. This chain links TRBV4-3 with TRBJ2-1; 10 bases match TRBD2. Per the germline V gene, CDR1 is LGHNA and CDR2 is YSLEER. This CDR3 spans 15 amino acids. V gave up 5 bases and J gave up 5 bases; unmatched junction bases: 6. CDR3 in DNA: TGCGCCAGCAGCGTCGAAGCGGGGGGGAACAATGAGCAGTTCTTC. Its translation: CASSVEAGGNNEQFF.

The chain carries TRBV6-1 and TRBJ1-2, with TRBD1 matching 7 bases. Germline CDR1 is MNHNS and CDR2 is SASEGT. This CDR3 has 13 amino acids. After removal of 7 bases from V and 2 bases from J, the junction contained 4 bases not matched to a gene. In DNA form, the CDR3 reads TGTGCCAGCACCACGACAGGGAACTATGGCTACACCTTC. Its protein product is CASTTTGNYGYTF.

This clonotype has more than one count but fewer than ten. The chain has TRBV10-2 and TRBJ1-5; D is possibly TRBD1 (6 bases). This CDR3 comprises 13 residues. Germline values: CDR1 WSHSY, CDR2 SAAADI. Trimming took off 5 bases at V and 6 bases at J, with 11 bases between the two ends. The CDR3 here is CASSSGGRQPQHF. CDR3 DNA: TGCGCCAGCAGTTCGGGGGGCCGTCAGCCCCAGCATTTT.

This clonotype appeared a few times. This chain links TRBV18 with TRBJ2-1; no definite D call. Trimming pared 1 base from V and 4 bases from J, leaving 8 bases between. Germline V gives CDR1 KGHSH, CDR2 LQKENI. This CDR3 has 14 residues. CDR3 protein: CASSPLRGYNEQFF. The DNA for the CDR3 is TGTGCCAGCTCACCACTTAGAGGTTACAATGAGCAGTTCTTC.

There are a few counts of this clonotype. The chain couples TRBV29-1 to TRBJ1-4; TRBD1 matches 7 bases. Trimming removed 7 bases from V and 6 bases from J; junction bases left unmatched: 8. The germline CDR1 and CDR2 sequences are SQVTM and ANQGSEA. The CDR3 spans 13 residues. In nucleotides, the CDR3 is TGCAGCGCTCTCCGACAGGGTGATGAAAAACTGTTTTTT. Its protein is CSALRQGDEKLFF.

This clonotype was seen at least ten times. The chain uses TRBV5-1 and TRBJ2-1; D not resolved. Trimming took 5 bases from V and 5 from J, leaving 14 bases between them. There are 14 residues in the CDR3. CDR1 SGHRS and CDR2 YFSETQ come from the germline V gene. CDR3 residues: CASSNAPPNNEQFF. CDR3 nucleotides: TGCGCCAGCAGTAACGCGCCACCCAACAATGAGCAGTTCTTC.